A selection of T cell receptor beta chains follows, all from one sample in a study of shared clonotypes between healthy human individuals. Here immunoSEQ multiplex PCR was the method, and the copy in TCRdb shows in-frame clones only, minus some. The repertoire holds about 2.3 million clones, with 80% to 95% as singletons. Sequences were obtained from naive CD4+ T cells from PBMCs. Source of these receptors: a man aged 18-30 years in good health. Some clones in this sample may be carry-over from other donors' samples. Each CDR3 is given without its conserved first and last residue. The size of a clone is reported for some rows only, either as once, few or many, or as a class for expanded clones.

>TRBV5-1|TRBJ2-6|.|13
ASSFRPSGANVLT
>TRBV28|TRBJ1-1|few|12
ASSLSGGSTEAF
>TRBV29-1|TRBJ1-2|.|10
SVDDGGLGYT
>TRBV7-2|TRBJ2-2|once|14
ASSLRSLTNTGELF
>TRBV5-1|TRBJ1-4|.|14
ASSPGGRTTNEKLF
>TRBV5-4|TRBJ2-5|.|15
ASSLAGLAGGRETQY
>TRBV5-1|TRBJ1-4|once|12
ASSLYHQNEKLF
>TRBV28|TRBJ2-1|.|18
ASSSRPGREVFGSYNEQF
>TRBV25-1|TRBJ2-2|once|11
ASSERGTGELF
>TRBV2|TRBJ2-2|.|12
ASSETPEGGELF
>TRBV27|TRBJ2-7|.|13
ASSWGAGETYEQY
>TRBV4-3|TRBJ2-3|.|13
ASSSRLASTDTQY
>TRBV2|TRBJ2-5|.|13
ASSEVAGSRETQY
>TRBV18|TRBJ2-5|.|10
ASSPPSGRQY
>TRBV7-9|TRBJ1-4|.|10
ASSFSDRDGI
>TRBV9|TRBJ1-5|.|13
ASSVGQGPNQPQH
>TRBV5-1|TRBJ2-7|once|15
ASSSSAGSGSSYEQY
>TRBV27|TRBJ2-2|.|13
ASSPHGENTGELF
>TRBV18|TRBJ1-1|.|13
ASALQGAMDTEAF
>TRBV7-9|TRBJ2-2|.|13
ASSANRGWAGELF
>TRBV7-9|TRBJ1-3|once|12
ASSLVSSGNTIY
>TRBV5-1|TRBJ2-5|.|12
ASSLAGAGETQY
>TRBV28|TRBJ1-2|.|6
ATDGYT
>TRBV4-1|TRBJ2-5|.|15
ASSQRGQETLQETQY
>TRBV19|TRBJ2-4|.|17
ASSPTPRTGRGAKNIQY
>TRBV27|TRBJ2-7|.|10
ASSLYGYEQY
>TRBV2|TRBJ1-2|.|13
ASSVTRQTNYGYT
>TRBV5-6|TRBJ2-3|.|14
ASSPRLAGGPDTQY
>TRBV5-1|TRBJ2-7|.|15
ASSQMQGALTGYEQY
>TRBV12-5|TRBJ2-7|.|11
ASGLLGANEQY
>TRBV2|TRBJ2-7|.|12
ASSIPGQVGEQY
>TRBV7-2|TRBJ1-1|.|12
ASSPIRADTEAF
>TRBV28|TRBJ1-2|.|12
ASRTGGGLYGYT
>TRBV18|TRBJ2-2|.|14
ASSLGLARNTGELF
>TRBV28|TRBJ2-1|.|14
ASSLAGGGPGNEQF
>TRBV6-6|TRBJ2-1|.|14
AGSPAEGPHYNEQF
>TRBV5-1|TRBJ2-5|.|12
ATRMSEGRETQY
>TRBV5-1|TRBJ2-7|.|14
ASSLSSGGGSYEQY
>TRBV6-5|TRBJ2-7|.|13
ASSGPGQGTYEQY
>TRBV11-2|TRBJ2-3|once|11
ASSFDSTDTQY
>TRBV28|TRBJ2-7|.|12
ATLWVSGSYEQY
>TRBV5-8|TRBJ2-3|.|14
ASSLGTGQSTDTQY
>TRBV7-3|TRBJ2-1|.|12
ALAGSSSYNEQF
>TRBV9|TRBJ1-5|.|13
ASSVGRGAGQPQH
>TRBV7-9|TRBJ2-7|.|12
ASSPHGISYEQY
>TRBV7-2|TRBJ2-3|.|13
ASRLGVAGTDTQY